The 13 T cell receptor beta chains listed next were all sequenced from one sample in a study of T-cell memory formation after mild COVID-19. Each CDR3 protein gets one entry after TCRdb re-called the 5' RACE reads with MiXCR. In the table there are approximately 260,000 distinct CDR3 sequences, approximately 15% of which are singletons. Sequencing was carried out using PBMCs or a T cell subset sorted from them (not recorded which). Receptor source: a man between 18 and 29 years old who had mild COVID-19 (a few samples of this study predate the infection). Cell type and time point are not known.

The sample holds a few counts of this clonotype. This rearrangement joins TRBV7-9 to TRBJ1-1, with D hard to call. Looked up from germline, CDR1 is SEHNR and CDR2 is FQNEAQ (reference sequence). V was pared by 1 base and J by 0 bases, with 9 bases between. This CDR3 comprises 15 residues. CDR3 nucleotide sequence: TGTGCCAGCAGCTTAGTCCCCACCCTGAACACTGAAGCTTTCTTT. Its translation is CASSLVPTLNTEAFF.

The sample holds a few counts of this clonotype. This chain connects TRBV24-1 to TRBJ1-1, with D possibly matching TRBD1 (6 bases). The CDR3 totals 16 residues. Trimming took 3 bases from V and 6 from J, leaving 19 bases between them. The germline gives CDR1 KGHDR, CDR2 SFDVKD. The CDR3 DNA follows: TGTGCCACCAGTGATCATCTTAGGGGGAAACGTGCTGAAGCTTTCTTT. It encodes CATSDHLRGKRAEAFF.

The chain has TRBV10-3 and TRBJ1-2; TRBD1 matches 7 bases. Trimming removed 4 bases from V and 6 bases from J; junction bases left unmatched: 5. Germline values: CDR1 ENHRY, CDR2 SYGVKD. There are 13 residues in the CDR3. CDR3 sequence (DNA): TGTGCCATCAGTGCACGGGACAGAAATGGCTACACCTTC. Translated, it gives CAISARDRNGYTF.

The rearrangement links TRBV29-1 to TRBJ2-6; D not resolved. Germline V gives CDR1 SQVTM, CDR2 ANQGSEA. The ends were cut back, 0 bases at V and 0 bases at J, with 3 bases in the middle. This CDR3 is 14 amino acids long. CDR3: CSVEDGSGANVLTF. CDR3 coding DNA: TGCAGCGTTGAAGATGGCTCTGGGGCCAACGTCCTGACTTTC.

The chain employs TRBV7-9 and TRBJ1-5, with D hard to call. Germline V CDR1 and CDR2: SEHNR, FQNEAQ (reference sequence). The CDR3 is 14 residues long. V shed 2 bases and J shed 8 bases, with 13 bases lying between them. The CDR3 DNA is TGTGCCAGCAGCTTACAAAAGTCCGAGGAGCCCCAGCATTTT. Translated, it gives CASSLQKSEEPQHF.

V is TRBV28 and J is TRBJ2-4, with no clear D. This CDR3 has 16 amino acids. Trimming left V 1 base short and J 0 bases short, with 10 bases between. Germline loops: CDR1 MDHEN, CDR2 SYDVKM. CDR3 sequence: CASSLFPELAKNIQYF. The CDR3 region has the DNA TGTGCCAGCAGTTTATTTCCAGAACTAGCCAAAAACATTCAGTACTTC.

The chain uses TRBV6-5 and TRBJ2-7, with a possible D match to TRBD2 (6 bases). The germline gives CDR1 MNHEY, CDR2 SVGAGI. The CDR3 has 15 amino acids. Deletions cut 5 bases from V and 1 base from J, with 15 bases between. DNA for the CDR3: TGTGCCAGCAGTCGAAGGAGGGACGGGTCCTACGAGCAGTACGTC. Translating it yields CASSRRRDGSYEQYV.

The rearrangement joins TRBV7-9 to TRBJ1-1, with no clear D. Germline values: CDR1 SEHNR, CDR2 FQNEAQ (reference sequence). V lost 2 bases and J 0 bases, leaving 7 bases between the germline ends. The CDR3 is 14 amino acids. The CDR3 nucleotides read TGTGCCAGCAGCTTATCGGCAGTGAACACTGAAGCTTTCTTT. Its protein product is CASSLSAVNTEAFF.

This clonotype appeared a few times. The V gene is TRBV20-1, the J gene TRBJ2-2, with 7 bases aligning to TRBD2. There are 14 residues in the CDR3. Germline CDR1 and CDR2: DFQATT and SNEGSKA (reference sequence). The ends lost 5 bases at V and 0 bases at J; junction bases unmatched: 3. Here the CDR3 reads CSAGGGSNTGELFF. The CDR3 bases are TGCAGTGCTGGCGGGGGATCGAACACCGGGGAGCTGTTTTTT.

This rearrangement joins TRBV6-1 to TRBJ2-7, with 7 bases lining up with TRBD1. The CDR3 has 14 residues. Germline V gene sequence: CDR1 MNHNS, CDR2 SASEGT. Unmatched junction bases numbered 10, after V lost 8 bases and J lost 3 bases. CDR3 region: CASGDRVRFYEQYF. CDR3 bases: TGTGCCAGCGGAGACAGGGTCCGATTCTACGAGCAGTACTTC.

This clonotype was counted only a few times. DNA of the CDR3: TGCAGTGCTGCGGGACAGGGCCACAATGAGCAGTTCTTC. This codes for CSAAGQGHNEQFF. The rearrangement joins TRBV20-1 to TRBJ2-1; TRBD1 agrees at 9 bases. The CDR3 covers 13 residues. Trimming took 5 bases from V and 5 from J; bases not matched to a gene: 4. Per the germline V gene, CDR1 is DFQATT and CDR2 is SNEGSKA (reference sequence).

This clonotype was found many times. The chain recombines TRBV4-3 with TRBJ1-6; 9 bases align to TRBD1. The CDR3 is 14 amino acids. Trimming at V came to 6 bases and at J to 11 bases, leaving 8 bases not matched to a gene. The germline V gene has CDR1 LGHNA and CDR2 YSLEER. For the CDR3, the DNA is TGCGCCAGCAGTTCCGGGACAGGGTATCCACCCCTCCACTTT. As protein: CASSSGTGYPPLHF.

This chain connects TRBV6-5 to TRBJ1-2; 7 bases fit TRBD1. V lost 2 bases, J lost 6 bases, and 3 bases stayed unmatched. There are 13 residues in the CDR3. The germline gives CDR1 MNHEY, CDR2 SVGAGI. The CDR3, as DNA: TGTGCCAGCAGTTACAGGGGGCGGGATGGCTACACCTTC. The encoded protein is CASSYRGRDGYTF.